The entry below gives a single TCR beta chain sequence along with its context. The CDR3 consists of 13 residues. The V gene's germline CDR1 is SNHLY and CDR2 FYNNEI. The V and J ends lost 5 bases and 6 bases respectively, with 14 bases between them. This sample was included in a study of blood T cell repertoires in COVID-19. The repertoire was sequenced with immunoSEQ multiplex PCR; TCRdb's copy has only in-frame clones and lacks some. The sample includes some 400,000 clones, about 90% of them seen just once. The genes are TRBV2 and TRBJ2-7; D gene unclear. The sequenced material came from PBMCs or T cells enriched from blood (not recorded which). The source is a man aged 25-45 years who had recovered from COVID-19. The CDR3 nucleotides read TGTGCCAGCAGTTTTAACCCGACGGGCGAGCAGTACTTC. It specifies CASSFNPTGEQYF.